The 13 T cell receptor beta chains reported below all come from one sample, sequenced in a study of STAT5B mutations in CD4+ large granular lymphocyte leukemia. Produced via immunoSEQ multiplex PCR; TCRdb's table is partial and in-frame only. Altogether about 18,000 clones are present, roughly 80% being singletons, with the ten largest covering roughly 13%. The sample comprised CD4+ T cells from blood buffy coats. The receptor set was obtained from a human donor in good health.

The chain couples TRBV30 to TRBJ2-1; a possible D gene is TRBD2 (6 bases). Trimming removed 1 base at V and 15 bases at J, with 25 bases between. This CDR3 spans 15 amino acids. CDR1 and CDR2 (germline): GTSNPN, SVGIG (reference sequence). The CDR3 here is CAWSEVGTVLSKWFF. CDR3 nucleotides: TGTGCCTGGAGTGAGGTGGGGACTGTTCTGTCGAAGTGGTTCTTC.

This clone was picked up one time. The chain uses TRBV6-6 and TRBJ1-1; 9 bases map to TRBD1. Germline lookup yields CDR1 MNHNY and CDR2 SVGAGI (reference sequence). J was trimmed by 4 bases and V by 4 bases; bases with no gene match: 10. CDR3 length equals 16 residues. The CDR3 spells CASSSMIQGAGTEAFF. CDR3 DNA: TGTGCCAGCAGTTCCATGATACAGGGGGCTGGCACTGAAGCTTTCTTT.

This chain uses TRBV9 with TRBJ1-2; D call uncertain. There are 15 residues in the CDR3. The germline CDR1 and CDR2 sequences are SGDLS and YYNGEE. The ends were cut back, 0 bases at V and 6 bases at J, with 15 bases in the middle. The CDR3 is CASSVAPHNGDGYTF. CDR3 nucleotide sequence: TGTGCCAGCAGCGTAGCCCCACACAACGGGGATGGCTACACCTTC.

The chain is built from TRBV12-5 and TRBJ2-7; TRBD1 matches 9 bases. V shed 7 bases and J 6 bases; nucleotides not matched to a gene: 10. CDR1 is LGHNT and CDR2 is FRNRAP in the germline V gene. The CDR3 is 14 residues long. CDR3 nucleotide sequence: TGTGCTAGTGTCGAACAGGGGGCAGGCGGCGAGCAGTACTTC. Protein: CASVEQGAGGEQYF.

CDR3 DNA: TGTGCCAGTATAAGCGGGAGGAGGTACAATGAGCAGTTCTTC. It codes for CASISGRRYNEQFF. V usage is TRBV19 and J usage is TRBJ2-1; 9 bases line up with TRBD2. Per the germline V gene, CDR1 is LNHDA and CDR2 is SQIVND (reference sequence). CDR3 length: 14 amino acids. The trim removed 7 bases at V and 4 bases at J, leaving 5 bases unmatched. Full variable domain (remainder filled in from reference TRBV19 and TRBJ2-1): DGGITQSPKYLFRKEGQNVTLSCEQNLNHDAMYWYRQDPGQGLRLIYYSQIVNDFQKGDIAEGYSVSREKKESFPLTVTSAQKNPTAFYLCASISGRRYNEQFFGPGTRLTVL.

The chain combines TRBV14 with TRBJ1-4; D not resolved. Germline loops: CDR1 SGHDN, CDR2 FVKESK. The CDR3 length is 12 residues. V was trimmed by 0 bases and J by 14 bases, leaving 10 bases between them. For the CDR3, the DNA is TGTGCCAGCAGCCAAGATCGGATGGGTCTGTTTTTT. Its protein is CASSQDRMGLFF.

This clone has only one observation. V and J are TRBV5-6 and TRBJ2-1; D may correspond to TRBD1 or TRBD2 (5 bases each). The V end lost 5 bases, the J end lost 3 bases, and 12 bases lay between the germline ends. Per germline, CDR1 SGHDT and CDR2 YYEEEE. The CDR3 runs to 14 residues. The CDR3 DNA is TGTGCCAGCAGGGCCGGGACGGGCTACAATGAGCAGTTCTTC. It specifies CASRAGTGYNEQFF.

The chain combines TRBV4-1 with TRBJ2-1; the match to TRBD2 covers 10 bases. This CDR3 has 18 residues. Germline V gene lookup returns CDR1 MGHRA and CDR2 YSYEKL. J was trimmed by 8 bases and V by 1 base; bases with no gene match: 14. In nucleotides, the CDR3 is TGCGCCAGCAGCCAAGTATCCACCCGGCTAGCGGGAGATCATGAGCAGTTCTTC. Its translation: CASSQVSTRLAGDHEQFF.

The chain recombines TRBV18 with TRBJ2-5; TRBD2 might be the D (6 bases). Trimming removed 3 bases at V and 0 bases at J, with 8 bases between. Germline CDR1 KGHSH, CDR2 LQKENI. The CDR3 sequence is 14 residues long. DNA for the CDR3: TGTGCCAGCTCACCGGGACTGCACCAAGAGACCCAGTACTTC. This encodes CASSPGLHQETQYF. The full variable domain, completed using reference TRBV18 and TRBJ2-5, is NAGVMQNPRHLVRRRGQEARLRCSPMKGHSHVYWYRQLPEEGLKFMVYLQKENIIDESGMPKERFSAEFPKEGPSILRIQQVVRGDSAAYFCASSPGLHQETQYFGPGTRLLVL.

This sequence joins TRBV6-6 and TRBJ1-1; 11 positions match TRBD1. The V gene's germline CDR1 is MNHNY and CDR2 SVGAGI (reference sequence). The CDR3 sequence is 15 residues long. The V segment lost 6 bases and the J segment 7 bases; nucleotides outside the gene matches: 10. DNA for the CDR3: TGTGCCAGCAGCCACGCGGACAGGGGGCGAAGTGAAGCTTTCTTT. Translated: CASSHADRGRSEAFF.

The genes are TRBV29-1 and TRBJ1-2, with D maybe TRBD1 (6 bases). The length of the CDR3 is 13 residues. The V and J ends lost 5 bases and 0 bases respectively, with 10 bases between them. The germline V gene has CDR1 SQVTM and CDR2 ANQGSEA. The CDR3, as DNA: TGCAGCGTTAAGGACAGTACTAACTATGGCTACACCTTC. This sequence encodes CSVKDSTNYGYTF.

The V gene is TRBV2, the J gene TRBJ2-2; TRBD1 matches at 7 bases. The CDR3 totals 15 residues. Germline CDR1 SNHLY, CDR2 FYNNEI. The trim removed 8 bases at V and 0 bases at J, leaving 6 bases unmatched. The CDR3 protein is CASQVGQPNTGELFF. Here the CDR3 DNA reads TGTGCCAGCCAAGTGGGACAGCCGAACACCGGGGAGCTGTTTTTT.

The CDR3 loop reads CASRPGTPPWGYTF. The CDR3, as DNA: TGTGCCAGCAGACCCGGGACGCCTCCGTGGGGCTACACCTTC. The chain is built from TRBV5-6 and TRBJ1-2; maybe TRBD1 (5 bases). This CDR3 contains 14 residues. Germline lookup yields CDR1 SGHDT and CDR2 YYEEEE. V gave up 5 bases and J gave up 8 bases, with 19 bases separating them.